The 10 T cell receptor beta chains given below trace back to one sample, sequenced in a study of CD8 T cells in ankylosing spondylitis. A single record per CDR3 protein comes from TCRdb applying MiXCR to the 5' RACE reads. The sample shows approximately 100,000 distinct CDR3 sequences, roughly 8.3% of them seen only once. Material for sequencing was blood, either unsorted or a sorted T cell fraction (not recorded which). Receptor source: a male donor with ankylosing spondylitis or in good health (not recorded which).

The rearrangement joins TRBV12-3 or TRBV12-4 to TRBJ2-1; 10 nucleotides line up with TRBD2. The CDR3 spans 17 residues. Here the CDR3 reads CAGRPSASGSAYNEQFF. The CDR3 DNA is TGTGCTGGCAGACCATCAGCTAGCGGGAGTGCCTACAATGAGCAGTTCTTC.

This clonotype was counted a few times. The chain carries TRBV29-1 and TRBJ2-3; D may be TRBD1 (5 bases). There are 11 residues in the CDR3. V was shortened by 6 bases and J by 5 bases, with 9 bases between the two germline ends. Germline V CDR1 and CDR2: SQVTM, ANQGSEA. CDR3 amino acids: CSVTQGDTQYF. DNA of the CDR3: TGCAGCGTCACCCAGGGAGATACGCAGTATTTT.

This clonotype was recorded many times. The CDR3 coding sequence is TGTGCCAGCAGCACAATGGACAGGGTCGGATTTCAGTTCTTC. Protein sequence: CASSTMDRVGFQFF. This rearrangement joins TRBV7-3 to TRBJ2-1; 8 nucleotides agree with TRBD1. The V gene's germline CDR1 is SGHTA and CDR2 FQGTGA. J lost 13 bases, V lost 5 bases, and 13 bases had no gene match. The CDR3 has 14 amino acids. Full variable domain (outside the CDR3, taken from reference TRBV7-3 and TRBJ2-1): GAGVSQTPSNKVTEKGKYVELRCDPISGHTALYWYRQSLGQGPEFLIYFQGTGAADDSGLPNDRFFAVRPEGSVSTLKIQRTERGDSAVYLCASSTMDRVGFQFFGPGTRLTVL.

V usage is TRBV7-2 and J usage is TRBJ2-7; no clear D. The CDR3 consists of 14 residues. Trimming left V 5 bases short and J 5 bases short, with 16 bases between. Germline-derived CDR1 and CDR2 are SGHTA and FQGNSA. The CDR3 DNA follows: TGTGCCAGCAGCACCGTTCCTGAGGCCCACGAGCAGTACTTC. It codes for CASSTVPEAHEQYF.

This clonotype was recorded at least ten times. The J gene is TRBJ2-3, the V gene TRBV2; D gene uncertain. Trimming removed 4 bases at V and 3 bases at J, with 17 bases between. The CDR3 has 16 amino acids. Germline V CDR1 and CDR2: SNHLY, FYNNEI. CDR3 in DNA: TGTGCCAGCAGTGTGGGCCAGACCACGAGGACAGATACGCAGTATTTT. Its protein product is CASSVGQTTRTDTQYF.

Concerning this clonotype: A read error may explain this, as a much larger clone is one base away. The chain couples TRBV10-3 to TRBJ1-5, with 8 bases that match TRBD1. The assigned J gene may be wrong: the sequence end matches TRBJ2-3 better. From germline, CDR1 is ENHRY and CDR2 SYGVKD. This CDR3 region has 14 residues. The DNA of the CDR3 is TGTGCCATCAGTGAGGCAGGGGGCGACCAGCCCCAGTATTTT. Protein: CAISEAGGDQPQYF.

The sample holds many counts of this clonotype. The chain employs TRBV15 and TRBJ2-7; 7 nucleotides agree with TRBD1. Germline V gene lookup returns CDR1 LNHNV and CDR2 YYDKDF (reference sequence). CDR3 size: 14 residues. V shed 4 bases and J 3 bases; nucleotides not matched to a gene: 6. CDR3 protein: CATSTRDRNYEQYF. CDR3 in DNA: TGTGCCACCAGCACCCGGGACAGAAACTACGAGCAGTACTTC.

This clonotype was recorded many times. This chain links TRBV15 with TRBJ1-6; D is uncertain. This CDR3 is built from 14 residues. Trimming stripped 5 bases from V and 3 bases from J, with 8 bases between. The germline CDR1 and CDR2 sequences are LNHNV and YYDKDF (reference sequence). The CDR3 loop is CATSPAVYNSPLHF. The CDR3 region has the DNA TGTGCCACCAGCCCAGCGGTCTATAATTCACCCCTCCACTTT.

This clonotype was counted ten times or more. The V gene is TRBV28, the J gene TRBJ2-2; TRBD1 agrees at 10 bases. V trimming: 8 bases; J trimming: 6 bases; junction bases outside the gene matches: 12. This CDR3 contains 16 residues. The V gene's germline CDR1 is MDHEN and CDR2 SYDVKM. The CDR3 nucleotides read TGTGCCAGCTGCGTCTCGGACAGGGGGAAGGCCGGGGAGCTGTTTTTT. Residues: CASCVSDRGKAGELFF.

Many counts were recorded for this clonotype. The rearrangement joins TRBV27 to TRBJ2-5; possible D gene TRBD1, 5 bases. Germline V CDR1 and CDR2: MNHEY, SMNVEV (reference sequence). This CDR3 has 12 residues. V was cut by 6 bases and J by 5 bases, with 10 bases left in between. CDR3 nucleotides: TGTGCCAGCAGCTACAAGGGGGAGACCCAGTACTTC. Residues: CASSYKGETQYF.